These 30 T cell receptor beta chains originate from one sample sequenced in a study of blood T cell repertoires in COVID-19. Libraries were prepared by immunoSEQ multiplex PCR; TCRdb keeps only in-frame clonotypes and omits some of them. This sample has about 53,000 clones; 87% occur once, and the top ten carry under 5%. The sequenced material came from peripheral blood. These receptors were obtained from a man in his fifties or sixties with acute or convalescent COVID-19.

The chain recombines TRBV7-8 with TRBJ2-7; 11 bases are a match to TRBD1. Trimming took 6 bases from V and 2 from J; bases not matched to a gene: 3. Germline lookup yields CDR1 SGHVS and CDR2 FQNEAQ. The CDR3 spans 14 residues. The CDR3, as DNA: TGTGCCAGCAGGCAGGGACAGGGGGCCTACGAGCAGTACTTC. Its translation is CASRQGQGAYEQYF.

The V call is TRBV6-5, the J call TRBJ2-7; 7 bases are shared with TRBD2. The junction had 2 bases not matched to a gene; V was cut back by 0 bases and J by 3 bases. The length of the CDR3 is 14 residues. The germline CDR1 and CDR2 sequences are MNHEY and SVGAGI. CDR3 nucleotides: TGTGCCAGCAGTTACTCTACGGGAGGCTACGAGCAGTACTTC. Its protein product is CASSYSTGGYEQYF.

The rearrangement links TRBV4-1 to TRBJ2-7; TRBD1 aligns across 10 bases. The CDR3 has 15 residues. Germline V gene lookup returns CDR1 MGHRA and CDR2 YSYEKL. J was trimmed by 4 bases and V by 6 bases; bases with no gene match: 9. The CDR3 nucleotides read TGCGCCAGCAGGATCACCGGGACAGGGGTTTACGAGCAGTACTTC. Protein sequence: CASRITGTGVYEQYF.

This clone was counted a few times. The chain uses TRBV7-9 and TRBJ2-5; D is perhaps TRBD2 (6 bases). This CDR3 region has 16 residues. V was clipped by 5 bases and J by 5 bases, with 21 bases between them. Per the germline V gene, CDR1 is SEHNR and CDR2 is FQNEAQ (reference sequence). In DNA form, the CDR3 reads TGTGCCAGCAGCCCCCGGGACTCCACCCGGCAGGAGACCCAGTACTTC. The encoded protein is CASSPRDSTRQETQYF.

The chain is built from TRBV29-1 and TRBJ2-3; 10 bases align to TRBD2. The CDR3 spans 14 residues. Unmatched junction bases numbered 1, after V lost 2 bases and J lost 2 bases. Germline CDR1 is SQVTM and CDR2 is ANQGSEA. CDR3 sequence reads: CSVELAGVTDTQYF. The CDR3 DNA reads TGCAGCGTTGAACTAGCGGGAGTCACAGATACGCAGTATTTT.

The chain links TRBV7-2 to TRBJ1-1; 7 bases map to TRBD1. The CDR3 loop spans 15 amino acids. The junction had 8 bases not matched to a gene; V was cut back by 4 bases and J by 3 bases. Germline V gene data show CDR1 as SGHTA and CDR2 as FQGNSA. This CDR3 is CASSWAGGQYTEAFF. CDR3 nucleotides: TGTGCCAGCAGCTGGGCCGGGGGACAGTACACTGAAGCTTTCTTT.

The V gene is TRBV25-1, the J gene TRBJ2-2, with D perhaps TRBD1 (5 bases). Germline V gives CDR1 MGHDK, CDR2 SYGVNS. The CDR3 sequence is 13 residues long. V was cut by 2 bases and J by 4 bases, with 5 bases left in between. The CDR3 region is CASSERGTGELFF. The CDR3 DNA reads as TGTGCCAGCAGTGAAAGGGGCACCGGGGAGCTGTTTTTT.

This CDR3 is CAISESGHLNTGELFF. The CDR3 bases are TGTGCCATCAGTGAGTCAGGACACCTAAACACCGGGGAGCTGTTTTTT. The gene calls are TRBV10-3 and TRBJ2-2; tentative D call: TRBD1 (5 bases). The V and J ends lost 0 bases and 2 bases respectively, with 10 bases between them. The CDR3 length is 16 residues. CDR1 and CDR2 (germline): ENHRY, SYGVKD.

Only a few counts were recorded for this clone. V is TRBV7-3 and J is TRBJ2-2, with D uncertain. This CDR3 comprises 14 residues. The germline V gene has CDR1 SGHTA and CDR2 FQGTGA. Trimming took 5 bases from V and 3 from J, leaving 10 bases between them. CDR3 DNA sequence: TGTGCCAGCAGCCCCCGTCCGGACACCGGGGAGCTGTTTTTT. Its protein is CASSPRPDTGELFF.

This clone has just one count. The chain joins TRBV27 to TRBJ2-5, with D possibly matching TRBD2 (6 bases). Germline CDR1 and CDR2: MNHEY and SMNVEV (reference sequence). This CDR3 is 15 amino acids long. Trimming took off 4 bases at V and 5 bases at J, with 17 bases between the two ends. CDR3 loop: CASSYHAGGLETQYF. For the CDR3, the DNA is TGTGCCAGCAGTTACCATGCCGGGGGTCTGGAGACCCAGTACTTC.

This clone was recorded once. The chain is built from TRBV10-1 and TRBJ2-2; the D gene is possibly TRBD1 (8 bases). The V and J ends lost 3 bases and 5 bases respectively, with 13 bases between them. The CDR3 is 15 amino acids. Germline V lookup: CDR1 WNHNN, CDR2 SYGVQD (reference sequence). CDR3 amino acids: CASSDTGGGTGELFF. The DNA for the CDR3 is TGCGCCAGCAGTGACACAGGGGGGGGGACCGGGGAGCTGTTTTTT.

The chain recombines TRBV7-2 with TRBJ2-2; TRBD1 is a possible D gene (7 bases). V was shortened by 4 bases and J by 6 bases, with 12 bases between the two germline ends. Germline CDR1 SGHTA, CDR2 FQGNSA. CDR3 length: 14 residues. The CDR3 DNA sequence: TGTGCCAGCAGCTCGCAGGGGGAGGCCGGGGAGCTGTTTTTT. It is translated as CASSSQGEAGELFF.

This rearrangement joins TRBV11-2 to TRBJ1-3, with D possibly matching TRBD1 (5 bases). CDR1 SGHAT and CDR2 FQNNGV come from the germline V gene. Between the trimmed V and J ends, which lost 1 base and 1 base, there was a span of 11 bases. The CDR3 totals 16 residues. CDR3 bases: TGTGCCAGCAGCTTAGGTCGGGGGACGTCTGGAAACACCATATATTTT. Its protein product is CASSLGRGTSGNTIYF.

The genes are TRBV6-5 and TRBJ1-5, with 9 bases fitting TRBD1. The CDR3 runs to 15 residues. The V gene end was trimmed by 2 bases and the J gene end by 2 bases; junction bases not matched to a gene: 1. The germline V gene encodes CDR1 MNHEY and CDR2 SVGAGI. The CDR3 sequence is CASSYGQGRNQPQHF. The CDR3 coding sequence is TGTGCCAGCAGTTACGGACAGGGGCGCAATCAGCCCCAGCATTTT.

This clone has a handful of counts. The chain carries TRBV7-2 and TRBJ2-2, with a weak D call TRBD2 (5 bases). This CDR3 spans 15 amino acids. Germline V lookup: CDR1 SGHTA, CDR2 FQGNSA. Between the trimmed V and J ends, which lost 3 bases and 3 bases, there was a span of 11 bases. CDR3: CASSFTLEHTGELFF. The CDR3 DNA reads TGTGCCAGCAGCTTCACACTAGAGCACACCGGGGAGCTGTTTTTT.

The J gene is TRBJ2-4, the V gene TRBV5-4; TRBD2 aligns across 7 bases. Germline V gene sequence: CDR1 SGHNT, CDR2 YYREEE (reference sequence). With 4 bases clipped from V and 3 bases from J, the junction kept 10 bases outside the gene matches. The CDR3 contains 16 residues. CDR3 in DNA: TGTGCCAGCAGCCCAGCGGGGACTGCTGGCAAAAACATTCAGTACTTC. It is translated as CASSPAGTAGKNIQYF. The full variable domain, completed using reference TRBV5-4 and TRBJ2-4, is ETGVTQSPTHLIKTRGQQVTLRCSSQSGHNTVSWYQQALGQGPQFIFQYYREEENGRGNFPPRFSGLQFPNYSSELNVNALELDDSALYLCASSPAGTAGKNIQYFGAGTRLSVL.

J is TRBJ1-6 and V is TRBV12-3 or TRBV12-4, with D maybe TRBD1 (5 bases). Trimming left V 6 bases short and J 13 bases short, with 13 bases between. The CDR3 consists of 12 residues. The CDR3 here is CASSRPQGPLHF. The CDR3 region has the DNA TGTGCCAGCAGCCGACCTCAGGGTCCCCTCCACTTT.

The chain recombines TRBV11-2 with TRBJ1-5; tentatively, D is TRBD1 (5 bases). The V and J ends lost 3 bases and 1 base respectively, with 10 bases between them. The germline V gene has CDR1 SGHAT and CDR2 FQNNGV. This CDR3 is built from 15 residues. The CDR3 DNA reads TGTGCCAGCAGCTTCTCCGGGGGGAGCAATCAGCCCCAGCATTTT. Its protein product is CASSFSGGSNQPQHF.

The J gene is TRBJ2-7, the V gene TRBV28, with D possibly being TRBD2 (7 bases). The V and J ends lost 8 bases and 3 bases respectively, with 20 bases between them. Germline V gene sequence: CDR1 MDHEN, CDR2 SYDVKM. The CDR3 is 15 residues long. The CDR3 coding sequence is TGTGCCAGCCAAGGGGGGGACACGTGGGGCTACGAGCAGTACTTC. Protein: CASQGGDTWGYEQYF.

This chain uses TRBV6-1 with TRBJ2-1, with 9 bases that match TRBD2. The CDR3 covers 20 residues. The trim removed 2 bases at V and 0 bases at J, leaving 14 bases unmatched. The germline CDR1 and CDR2 sequences are MNHNS and SASEGT. Here the CDR3 reads CASSEWSLAGILSSYNEQFF. The DNA of the CDR3 is TGTGCCAGCAGTGAATGGAGTCTAGCGGGGATCCTAAGCTCCTACAATGAGCAGTTCTTC.

This sequence joins TRBV6-2 or TRBV6-3 and TRBJ1-5; D is possibly TRBD1 (5 bases). The CDR3 is made up of 13 amino acids. Germline CDR1 and CDR2: MNHEY and SVGEGT. Trimming pared 2 bases from V and 7 bases from J, leaving 9 bases between. This chain's CDR3 is CASSYPGPQPQHF. CDR3 nucleotides: TGTGCCAGCAGTTACCCAGGGCCCCAGCCCCAGCATTTT.

The chain employs TRBV6-1 and TRBJ2-7; tentative D call: TRBD1 (5 bases). In germline, CDR1 is MNHNS, CDR2 SASEGT. V lost 4 bases and J 4 bases, leaving 17 bases between the germline ends. CDR3 length equals 15 residues. The CDR3 bases are TGTGCCAGCAGTGCAGCTACAGGATCAGGGTACGAGCAGTACTTC. Its translation is CASSAATGSGYEQYF.

The chain links TRBV2 to TRBJ2-3; TRBD2 aligns across 8 bases. V was clipped by 6 bases and J by 3 bases; unmatched bases: 5. This CDR3 contains 14 residues. Germline values: CDR1 SNHLY, CDR2 FYNNEI. The CDR3 region is CASRPGLGTDTQYF. The CDR3 DNA reads as TGTGCCAGCAGACCGGGACTAGGAACAGATACGCAGTATTTT.

The V gene is TRBV7-9, the J gene TRBJ2-2; TRBD1 is a possible D gene (6 bases). From germline, CDR1 is SEHNR and CDR2 FQNEAQ (reference sequence). Trimming left V 5 bases short and J 7 bases short, with 14 bases between. The CDR3 is 14 amino acids. The CDR3 loop is CASSRGGQIGELFF. As DNA, the CDR3 is TGTGCCAGCAGCCGCGGCGGACAGATCGGGGAGCTGTTTTTT.

The chain has TRBV14 and TRBJ1-3; D is perhaps TRBD1 (5 bases). The CDR3 consists of 16 residues. Germline CDR1 and CDR2: SGHDN and FVKESK. The V and J ends lost 6 bases and 0 bases respectively, with 15 bases between them. CDR3 DNA: TGTGCCAGCAGGCCCGCCCAGGGAACCTCTGGAAACACCATATATTTT. It codes for CASRPAQGTSGNTIYF.

The rearrangement joins TRBV7-9 to TRBJ1-4; D call uncertain. The germline gives CDR1 SEHNR, CDR2 FQNEAQ (reference sequence). The V end was cut by 9 bases, the J end by 4 bases, with 12 bases between. CDR3 length: 13 residues. Written as DNA, the CDR3 is TGTGCCAGTATCTACGGGAATAATGAAAAACTGTTTTTT. The encoded protein is CASIYGNNEKLFF.

The V gene is TRBV5-1, the J gene TRBJ2-7, with 12 bases matching TRBD1. Germline V CDR1 and CDR2: SGHRS, YFSETQ. The ends lost 4 bases at V and 5 bases at J; junction bases unmatched: 19. The CDR3 has 19 residues. Here the CDR3 reads CASSRLGTGGGVVFHEQYF. CDR3 DNA: TGCGCCAGCAGCAGACTCGGGACAGGGGGCGGGGTGGTCTTCCACGAGCAGTACTTC.

The chain couples TRBV19 to TRBJ1-1, with TRBD1 identical over 8 bases. The CDR3 consists of 13 residues. The germline CDR1 and CDR2 sequences are LNHDA and SQIVND (reference sequence). The junction had 6 bases not matched to a gene; V was cut back by 8 bases and J by 4 bases. The CDR3 DNA is TGTGCCAGTCTGGGGACAGGCCCCACTGAAGCTTTCTTT. It translates to CASLGTGPTEAFF.

The chain joins TRBV9 to TRBJ2-7; a weak D match, TRBD2 (5 bases). V gave up 1 base and J gave up 0 bases, with 11 bases separating them. This CDR3 has 15 amino acids. Germline assignment: CDR1 SGDLS and CDR2 YYNGEE. DNA for the CDR3: TGTGCCAGCAGCGTATCCCCCGGGATCTCCTACGAGCAGTACTTC. As protein: CASSVSPGISYEQYF.

The chain employs TRBV12-3 or TRBV12-4 and TRBJ1-4; D gene uncertain. The CDR3 totals 13 residues. The germline V and J ends were trimmed by 8 bases and 7 bases, with 14 bases remaining between them. The CDR3 DNA reads as TGTGCCAGCGACCGGGTTCCCAGTGAAAAACTGTTTTTT. Its protein product is CASDRVPSEKLFF.